This T cell receptor (beta chain) was sequenced in a study of T cells in Graves' hyperthyroidism and ophthalmopathy. Overall study results and limits: The majority of expanded thyroid clonotypes above 0.001 also appeared in blood.

About this clonotype: The antigen remains unidentified.

Researchers took RNA transcripts and amplified the TCR beta CDR3 regions from them. In the first-round RT-PCR of the TCR CDR3, the HTBI primer set was used. TCRdb redid the calling of the multiplex PCR reads with MiXCR, one entry per CDR3 protein. The data show a few hundred thousand distinct CDR3 sequences, about 14% seen once. Germline lookup yields CDR1 SQVTM and CDR2 ANQGSEA. The CDR3 loop spans 14 amino acids. V shed 6 bases, J shed 9 bases, and the junction held 8 bases outside the gene matches. Sequencing was carried out using blood. The source is a woman in her twenties or thirties with Graves' ophthalmopathy. The chain has TRBV29-1 and TRBJ2-1, with 13 bases identical to TRBD2. CDR3 region: CSVVTSGGAGEQFF. CDR3 DNA: TGCAGCGTAGTCACTAGCGGGGGGGCCGGTGAGCAGTTCTTC.